The clone carrying this T cell receptor (beta chain) showed up just a few times. Antigen specificity is unknown. The V gene end was trimmed by 4 bases and the J gene end by 4 bases; junction bases not matched to a gene: 16. From germline, CDR1 is ENHRY and CDR2 SYGVKD. The CDR3 runs 18 residues. This entry belongs to a study of regulatory T cells in long-lasting Graves disease. Overall study findings and caveats: Only a small sample size was used, which may have cut accuracy.

Relying on iRepertoire HTBI primers and Arm-PCR of CDR3 regions, the team built TCR beta libraries. As handled by the study authors: Sample data revealed about 60 TRBV and about 15 TRBJ segments. MiXCR, applied by TCRdb to the multiplex PCR reads, yields one record per CDR3 protein. TCRdb's processing, not the authors', yielded these V and J calls. The sample holds 550,000 or so distinct CDR3 sequences, 12% seen once. Documented time point: newly diagnosed GD, antithyroid drugs for less than 3 months. Extracted PBMC RNA gave rise to the TCR library. Separately, the same data were catalogued under a study of T cells in Graves' hyperthyroidism and ophthalmopathy. From that second work: The study used the HTBI primer set for a first-round RT-PCR of the TCR CDR3.

The receptor comes from a woman aged 25 to 39 with Graves disease. This specimen consisted of peripheral blood mononuclear cells (PBMCs), obtained at new diagnosis, from a patient treated with antithyroid drugs. V and J are TRBV10-3 and TRBJ2-7; 10 positions match TRBD2. The CDR3 DNA sequence: TGTGCCATCAGTGGCCCGGAGGGAGCTAGCGGGAGTGGGTACGAGCAGTACTTC. It yields the protein CAISGPEGASGSGYEQYF.